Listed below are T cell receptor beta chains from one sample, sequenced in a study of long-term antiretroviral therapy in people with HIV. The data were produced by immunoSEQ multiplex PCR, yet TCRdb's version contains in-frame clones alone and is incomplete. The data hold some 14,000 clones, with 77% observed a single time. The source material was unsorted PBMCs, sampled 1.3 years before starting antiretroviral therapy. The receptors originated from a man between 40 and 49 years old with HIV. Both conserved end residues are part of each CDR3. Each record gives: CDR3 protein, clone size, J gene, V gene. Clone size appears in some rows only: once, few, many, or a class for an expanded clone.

CDR3 protein: CASSYWGTNSYEQYF; clone size: few; J gene: TRBJ2-7; V gene: TRBV6-6
CDR3 protein: CASSPSPVGEGEAFF; clone size: -; J gene: TRBJ1-1; V gene: TRBV5-1
CDR3 protein: CSVGGGTEAFF; clone size: -; J gene: TRBJ1-1; V gene: TRBV29-1
CDR3 protein: CASSRQAENTEAFF; clone size: -; J gene: TRBJ1-1; V gene: TRBV5-1
CDR3 protein: CASSSTTGRTSPLHF; clone size: -; J gene: TRBJ1-6; V gene: TRBV11-2
CDR3 protein: CASSFTSGPRDEQYF; clone size: -; J gene: TRBJ2-7; V gene: TRBV7-2
CDR3 protein: CASSPDSLYEQYF; clone size: few; J gene: TRBJ2-7; V gene: TRBV7-9
CDR3 protein: CASSTSGGGLETQYF; clone size: -; J gene: TRBJ2-5; V gene: TRBV5-1
CDR3 protein: CASSSWGRGAKNIQYF; clone size: -; J gene: TRBJ2-4; V gene: TRBV13
CDR3 protein: CAWSGTNNQPQHF; clone size: few; J gene: TRBJ1-5; V gene: TRBV30
CDR3 protein: CASTVGIGGNQPQHF; clone size: -; J gene: TRBJ1-5; V gene: TRBV2
CDR3 protein: CASSLTGQGPDGYTF; clone size: large; J gene: TRBJ1-2; V gene: TRBV7-3
CDR3 protein: CASSNTGSYEQYF; clone size: -; J gene: TRBJ2-7; V gene: TRBV19
CDR3 protein: CAWSAGGRNIQYF; clone size: -; J gene: TRBJ2-4; V gene: TRBV30
CDR3 protein: CASTPGRVLMNTEAFF; clone size: once; J gene: TRBJ1-1; V gene: TRBV19
CDR3 protein: CASMDDSSRQFF; clone size: -; J gene: TRBJ2-1; V gene: TRBV9
CDR3 protein: CASSPLGGGGTDTQYF; clone size: few; J gene: TRBJ2-3; V gene: TRBV7-3
CDR3 protein: CASSYTVFDGYTF; clone size: -; J gene: TRBJ1-2; V gene: TRBV27
CDR3 protein: CASRPNRGPYEQYF; clone size: -; J gene: TRBJ2-7; V gene: TRBV6-5
CDR3 protein: CASSSTVNTEAFF; clone size: -; J gene: TRBJ1-1; V gene: TRBV7-3
CDR3 protein: CASNPATGVPEAFF; clone size: -; J gene: TRBJ1-1; V gene: TRBV11-2
CDR3 protein: CASSQTLLGEKLFF; clone size: -; J gene: TRBJ1-4; V gene: TRBV7-9
CDR3 protein: CASSEFERHETQYF; clone size: -; J gene: TRBJ2-5; V gene: TRBV25-1
CDR3 protein: CASSLDLYEQYF; clone size: few; J gene: TRBJ2-7; V gene: TRBV11-2
CDR3 protein: CASSPGTGTYNEQFF; clone size: -; J gene: TRBJ2-1; V gene: TRBV18
CDR3 protein: CASSYSSSYEQYF; clone size: few; J gene: TRBJ2-7; V gene: TRBV6-6
CDR3 protein: CASTRGSTNTGELFF; clone size: -; J gene: TRBJ2-2; V gene: TRBV7-2
CDR3 protein: CASSLDQGGSPLHF; clone size: -; J gene: TRBJ1-6; V gene: TRBV27
CDR3 protein: CASLWGSSYEQYF; clone size: -; J gene: TRBJ2-7; V gene: TRBV6-4
CDR3 protein: CASSGIDRVTEAFF; clone size: -; J gene: TRBJ1-1; V gene: TRBV18
CDR3 protein: CASSTYTDTQYF; clone size: -; J gene: TRBJ2-3; V gene: TRBV9
CDR3 protein: CASSWGQGALADTQYF; clone size: large; J gene: TRBJ2-3; V gene: TRBV5-6
CDR3 protein: CASSRQEDGYTF; clone size: few; J gene: TRBJ1-2; V gene: TRBV6-5
CDR3 protein: CASSRDAYEQYF; clone size: -; J gene: TRBJ2-7; V gene: TRBV5-4
CDR3 protein: CASSVGPFARGFYEQYF; clone size: -; J gene: TRBJ2-7; V gene: TRBV9
CDR3 protein: CASSEGYEQYF; clone size: -; J gene: TRBJ2-7; V gene: TRBV25-1
CDR3 protein: CASSLRGGNGMENTEAFF; clone size: -; J gene: TRBJ1-1; V gene: TRBV7-3
CDR3 protein: CASSQLITVNQPQHF; clone size: few; J gene: TRBJ1-5; V gene: TRBV4-1
CDR3 protein: CASSILGPRTEAFF; clone size: -; J gene: TRBJ1-1; V gene: TRBV19
CDR3 protein: CASSLPGQGFYGYTF; clone size: -; J gene: TRBJ1-2; V gene: TRBV4-1
CDR3 protein: CASSLAGDNQPQHF; clone size: -; J gene: TRBJ1-5; V gene: TRBV5-1
CDR3 protein: CASGQGQRDTQYF; clone size: -; J gene: TRBJ2-3; V gene: TRBV2